This T cell receptor beta chain was sequenced in a study of CD8+CD57+ T cells in acquired aplastic anemia. Study background: When averaged, DNA from sorted CD4+ and CD8+ cells came to about 3 ug.

Both TCR beta VDJ combination and CDR3 sequence profiling were carried out. Genomic DNA was the template for this profiling. TCRdb used MiXCR to reprocess the reads, holding one entry per CDR3 protein. The data hold approximately 250,000 distinct CDR3 sequences, with 70% to 85% observed a single time. This clonotype was counted once. As yet, its antigen is unknown. Study-wide points: Patients showed no significant difference from controls in CD8+ Simpson's diversity.

The length of the CDR3 is 11 residues. By flow cytometry, patients selected for sequencing had shown an expansion of CD8+CD57+ cells. A severe acquired aplastic anemia diagnosis applied to all patients. The blood sampling took place in patients who had so far received no therapy. This sequence joins TRBV12-2 and TRBJ2-1; the DNA was not used to check the table's D call, TRBD1. TRBV12-2 counts as a pseudogene. The specimen sequenced was sorted CD4+, CD8+, or CD8+CD57+ T cells (not recorded which) from PBMCs. This TCR came from a human donor with aplastic anemia. As DNA, the CDR3 is TGTGCCGGACAGGGGTACAATGAGCAGTTCTTC. It translates to CAGQGYNEQFF.